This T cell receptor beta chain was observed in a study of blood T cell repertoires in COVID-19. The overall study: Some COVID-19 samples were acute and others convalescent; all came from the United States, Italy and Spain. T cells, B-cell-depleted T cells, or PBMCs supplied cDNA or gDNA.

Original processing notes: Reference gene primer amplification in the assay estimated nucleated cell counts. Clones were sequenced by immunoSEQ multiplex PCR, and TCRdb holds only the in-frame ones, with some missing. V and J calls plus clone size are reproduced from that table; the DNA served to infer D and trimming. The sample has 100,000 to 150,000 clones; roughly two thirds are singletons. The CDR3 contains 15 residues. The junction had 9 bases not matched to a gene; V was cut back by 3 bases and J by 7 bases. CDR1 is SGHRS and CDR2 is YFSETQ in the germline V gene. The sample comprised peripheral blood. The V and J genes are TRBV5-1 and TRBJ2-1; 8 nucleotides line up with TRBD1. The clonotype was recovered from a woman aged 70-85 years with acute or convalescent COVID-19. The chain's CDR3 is CASSSGQGTRNEQFF. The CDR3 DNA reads TGCGCCAGCAGCTCAGGACAGGGCACGAGGAATGAGCAGTTCTTC.